This TCR beta chain was sequenced during a study of PD-1 blockade in classical Hodgkin lymphoma. About the research overall: Patients received nivolumab 3 mg/kg intravenously every 2 weeks. Study results and caveats: Patients with an early start, nivolumab under 1 year after ASCT, were excluded. CD4+ but not CD8+ TCR diversity rose significantly by C4D1.

With regard to this clone: Its matching antigen is unknown.

The table came from immunoSEQ multiplex PCR; TCRdb's copy has only in-frame clones and leaves some out. The sample contains over 35,000 clones, approximately 87% of which appear only once. Germline CDR1 and CDR2: ENHRY and SYGVKD. The V gene lost 2 bases and the J gene lost 6 bases, with 8 bases spanning the gap. The CDR3 extends over 13 amino acids. Exposure to brentuximab vedotin varied, and each patient had relapsed following autologous stem cell transplantation. Sequenced here: peripheral blood mononuclear cells (PBMCs), sampled at baseline. The clonotype originates from a human donor with classical Hodgkin lymphoma. This rearrangement joins TRBV10-3 to TRBJ2-1, with a tentative D call TRBD2 (6 bases). DNA for the CDR3: TGTGCCATCAGTGAGCGGGAGATCAATGAGCAGTTCTTC. Amino acids: CAISEREINEQFF.